The entry that follows covers one T cell receptor (beta chain) sequence. This clonotype came up a few times. It has no known antigen specificity. No much larger clone exists at a distance of one base, and base qualities are not known. This entry comes from a study of response to subunit inactivated influenza vaccine (dated 2018 in TCRdb). Study-level background: To follow how T cells responded to a trivalent subunit inactivated influenza vaccine, the researchers relied on deep quantitative profiling of the T cell receptor repertoire. General conclusions and limits of the study: According to the authors, only a limited number of new T cells may be recruited by each seasonal influenza vaccination.

The germline V gene (reference sequence) supplies CDR1 DFQATT and CDR2 SNEGSKA. V and J are trimmed by 2 bases and 0 bases, and the gene matches miss 2 bases of the junction. From the cysteine through the phenylalanine, the CDR3 covers 14 amino acids. The kept DNA is CDR3 alone, 42 bases in frame from the first base. The library was built by means of RT-PCR. TCRdb records Illumina HiSeq 2500 as the sequencer. Through fastp at Q25 and MiXCR, TCRdb rebuilt clones from the public reads, retaining in-frame beta chains. Identical CDR3 protein sequences are pooled into one entry, listed with their most common genes and DNA. Within this sample are 280,000 or so distinct CDR3 sequences, with 21% of them counted one time only. The ten most abundant clones make up roughly a tenth of the sample.

Here the chain combines TRBV20-1 and TRBJ1-2, with 8 bases aligning to TRBD1. Sequencing used PBMCs from blood, obtained approximately 22 months after vaccination. The TCR sequence derives from a man between 50 and 69 years old who received an inactivated influenza vaccine. Donor details come from another sample of the same person, matched by shared clones. The DNA is TGCAGTGCTAGACCCAGGGGGCCTAACTATGGCTACACCTTC. Its amino acids are CSARPRGPNYGYTF.